This TCR beta chain was retrieved from a study of regulatory T cells in long-lasting Graves disease. Study information: Duration of antithyroid drug therapy among newly diagnosed Graves' patients was under 3 months.

Concerning this clonotype itself: The antigen remains unidentified.

Libraries of TCR beta came from iRepertoire HTBI primers plus Arm-PCR of CDR3 regions. TCRdb analysed the multiplex PCR reads with MiXCR anew, one entry per CDR3 protein. The sample carries approximately 350,000 distinct CDR3 sequences, approximately 12% recorded once. Trimming removed 5 bases from V and 11 bases from J; junction bases left unmatched: 6. CDR1 is MNHNS and CDR2 is SASEGT in the germline V gene. The CDR3 spans 12 residues. General study points: Persistent disease samples used TRBV28, TRBJ1-2 and TRBJ2-5 preferentially. Not thyroid tissue but only peripheral blood was studied.

Time point defined: newly diagnosed GD, antithyroid drugs for less than 3 months. Extracted RNA from PBMCs served as the source of the TCR library. The sample was also reused in another study, on T cells in Graves' hyperthyroidism and ophthalmopathy. That work states: Researchers report that a 13 V-J model separated ophthalmopathy from stable hyperthyroidism.

This TCR derives from a woman aged 18-30 years with Graves disease. Specimen: peripheral blood mononuclear cells (PBMCs), collected at new diagnosis, from a patient treated with antithyroid drugs. This sequence joins TRBV6-1 and TRBJ2-1; TRBD2 agrees at 7 bases. The CDR3 DNA follows: TGTGCCAGCAGTCTCAAGCGGGACCAGCAGTTCTTC. This codes for CASSLKRDQQFF.